Presented here are 10 T cell receptor beta chains from one specimen sequenced in a study of post-analysis software for immune sequencing data. Libraries were made from TCR beta cDNA, and they carried unique molecular identifiers. Each CDR3 protein gets one entry after TCRdb re-called the PCR reads with MiXCR. The sample carries under 200,000 distinct CDR3 sequences, approximately 35% recorded once. The material was blood, obtained after autologous hematopoietic stem cell transplantation. The receptors derive from a girl under 18 with multiple sclerosis.

V gene TRBV6-2 or TRBV6-3 combines with J gene TRBJ1-1, with D possibly being TRBD1 (5 bases). Germline CDR1 reads MNHEY; CDR2 reads SVGEGT. The CDR3 is 13 residues long. Trimming pared 8 bases from V and 1 base from J, leaving 11 bases between. In DNA form, the CDR3 reads TGTGCCAGCGACCGGGGGACGAACACTGAAGCTTTCTTT. This translates into CASDRGTNTEAFF.

This clonotype was recorded a few times. The chain has TRBV28 and TRBJ2-5; no clear D gene. The V end was cut by 10 bases, the J end by 4 bases, with 10 bases between. The CDR3 extends over 11 amino acids. Germline assignment: CDR1 MDHEN and CDR2 SYDVKM. DNA of the CDR3: TGTGCCACCCAACAGCGAGAGACCCAGTACTTC. Its translation is CATQQRETQYF. The full variable domain, with the rest looked up from reference TRBV28 and TRBJ2-5, is DVKVTQSSRYLVKRTGEKVFLECVQDMDHENMFWYRQDPGLGLRLIYFSYDVKMKEKGDIPEGYSVSREKKERFSLILESASTNQTSMYLCATQQRETQYFGPGTRLLVL.

The rearrangement joins TRBV5-6 to TRBJ1-2, with 9 bases identical to TRBD1. The V segment lost 4 bases and the J segment 1 base; nucleotides outside the gene matches: 8. Looked up from germline, CDR1 is SGHDT and CDR2 is YYEEEE. The CDR3 is 16 amino acids. CDR3 bases: TGTGCCAGCAGCGCCCAACCGGGACAGGGTAACTATGGCTACACCTTC. Protein product: CASSAQPGQGNYGYTF.

This clonotype showed up many times. The V call is TRBV4-3, the J call TRBJ2-1; no clear D gene. Germline values: CDR1 LGHNA, CDR2 YSLEER. The CDR3 totals 16 residues. Trimming removed 0 bases at V and 6 bases at J, with 15 bases between. CDR3 amino acids: CASSQDRIAASNEQFF. The CDR3 nucleotides read TGCGCCAGCAGCCAAGATCGAATAGCAGCCTCCAATGAGCAGTTCTTC.

This clonotype was seen a handful of times. The gene calls are TRBV20-1 and TRBJ2-3; D unclear. Germline CDR1 and CDR2: DFQATT and SNEGSKA (reference sequence). With 6 bases removed from V and 3 bases from J, the gap between germline ends came to 16 bases. The CDR3 spans 14 residues. CDR3 in amino acids: CSALAQTRTDTQYF. In DNA, the CDR3 is TGCAGTGCCTTGGCGCAGACCAGAACAGATACGCAGTATTTT.

This clonotype was seen a handful of times. The gene calls are TRBV4-3 and TRBJ2-5; 13 nucleotides agree with TRBD2. This CDR3 comprises 18 residues. Germline V gene lookup returns CDR1 LGHNA and CDR2 YSLEER. Trimming at V came to 0 bases and at J to 5 bases, leaving 9 bases not matched to a gene. CDR3 nucleotides: TGCGCCAGCAGCCAAGATAAGGGGACTAGCGGGATTGGTGAGACCCAGTACTTC. Its protein product is CASSQDKGTSGIGETQYF.

The CDR3 bases are TGCGCCAGCAGCCAAGATCGGGGCGCCCCGTGGGAGCAGTACTTC. The encoded protein is CASSQDRGAPWEQYF. The chain links TRBV4-3 to TRBJ2-7; D may be TRBD1 or TRBD2 (5 bases each). The CDR3 spans 15 residues. The germline gives CDR1 LGHNA, CDR2 YSLEER. Between the trimmed V and J ends, which lost 0 bases and 7 bases, there was a span of 16 bases.

This rearrangement joins TRBV5-6 to TRBJ2-5; no definite D call. The J call may be faulty, since TRBJ2-7 better matches the DNA end. The CDR3 consists of 14 residues. The germline gives CDR1 SGHDT, CDR2 YYEEEE. CDR3 region: CASSGSTLSYEQYF. In nucleotides, the CDR3 is TGTGCCAGCAGCGGGTCCACTCTAAGCTACGAGCAGTACTTC.

The chain couples TRBV19 to TRBJ1-2; no clear D. CDR1 and CDR2 from the germline V gene are LNHDA and SQIVND (reference sequence). V was pared by 7 bases and J by 0 bases, with 9 bases between. The CDR3 extends over 13 amino acids. CDR3 loop: CASNGRANYGYTF. As DNA, the CDR3 is TGTGCCAGTAATGGAAGGGCTAACTATGGCTACACCTTC.

V usage is TRBV4-2 and J usage is TRBJ2-1; 10 bases fit TRBD2. CDR1 and CDR2 from the germline V gene are LGHNA and YNFKEQ. With V trimmed by 0 bases and J by 8 bases, 13 bases remained unmatched. The CDR3 covers 18 residues. CDR3 loop: CASSQDKASGSPGDEQFF. CDR3 nucleotides: TGTGCCAGCAGCCAAGATAAGGCTAGCGGGAGTCCGGGGGATGAGCAGTTCTTC.